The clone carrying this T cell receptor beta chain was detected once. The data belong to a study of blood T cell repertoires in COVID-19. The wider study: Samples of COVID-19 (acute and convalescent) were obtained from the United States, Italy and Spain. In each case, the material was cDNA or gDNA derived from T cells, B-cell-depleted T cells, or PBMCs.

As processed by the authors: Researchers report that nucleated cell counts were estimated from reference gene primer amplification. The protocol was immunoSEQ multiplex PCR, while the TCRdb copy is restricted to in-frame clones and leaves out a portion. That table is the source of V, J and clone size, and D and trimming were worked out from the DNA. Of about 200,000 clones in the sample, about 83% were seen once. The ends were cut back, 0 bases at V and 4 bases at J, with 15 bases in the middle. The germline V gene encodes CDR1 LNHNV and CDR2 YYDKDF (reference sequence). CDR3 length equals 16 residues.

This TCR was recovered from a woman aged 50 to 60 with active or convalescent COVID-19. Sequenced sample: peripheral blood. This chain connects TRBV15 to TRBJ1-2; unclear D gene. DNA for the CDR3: TGTGCCACCAGCAGAGATCGCCCCCCAGGAGGCTATGGCTACACCTTC. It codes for CATSRDRPPGGYGYTF.